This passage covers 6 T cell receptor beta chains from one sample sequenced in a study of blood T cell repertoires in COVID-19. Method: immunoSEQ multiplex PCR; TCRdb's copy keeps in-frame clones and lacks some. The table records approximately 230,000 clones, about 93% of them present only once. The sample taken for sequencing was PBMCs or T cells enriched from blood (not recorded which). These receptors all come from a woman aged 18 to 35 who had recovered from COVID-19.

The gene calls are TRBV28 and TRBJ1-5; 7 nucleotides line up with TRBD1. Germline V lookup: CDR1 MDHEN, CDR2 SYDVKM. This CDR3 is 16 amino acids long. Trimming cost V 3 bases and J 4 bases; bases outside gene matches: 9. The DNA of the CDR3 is TGTGCCAGCAGTTTCAACCGACAGGGACAGAATCAGCCCCAGCATTTT. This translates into CASSFNRQGQNQPQHF.

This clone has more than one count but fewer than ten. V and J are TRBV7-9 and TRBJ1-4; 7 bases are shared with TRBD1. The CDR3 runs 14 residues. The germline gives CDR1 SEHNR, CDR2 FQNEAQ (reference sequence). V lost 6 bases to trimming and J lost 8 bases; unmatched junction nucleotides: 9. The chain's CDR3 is CASRPQGRTEKLFF. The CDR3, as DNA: TGTGCCAGCAGGCCACAGGGGCGGACCGAAAAACTGTTTTTT.

The CDR3 DNA follows: TGTGCCAGCCTCCGGGACAGTGCCACCTACGAGCAGTACTTC. This codes for CASLRDSATYEQYF. V gene TRBV28 combines with J gene TRBJ2-7, with 7 bases lining up with TRBD1. Germline loops: CDR1 MDHEN, CDR2 SYDVKM. The V gene end was trimmed by 8 bases and the J gene end by 2 bases; junction bases not matched to a gene: 9. The length of the CDR3 is 14 residues. The full variable domain, completed using reference TRBV28 and TRBJ2-7, is DVKVTQSSRYLVKRTGEKVFLECVQDMDHENMFWYRQDPGLGLRLIYFSYDVKMKEKGDIPEGYSVSREKKERFSLILESASTNQTSMYLCASLRDSATYEQYFGPGTRLTVT.

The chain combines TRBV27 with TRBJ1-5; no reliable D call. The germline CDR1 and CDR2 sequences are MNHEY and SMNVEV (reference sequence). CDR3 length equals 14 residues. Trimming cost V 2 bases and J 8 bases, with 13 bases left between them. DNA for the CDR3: TGTGCCAGCAGTTTAGTCGGGTTTCGGGAGCCCCAGCATTTT. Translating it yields CASSLVGFREPQHF.

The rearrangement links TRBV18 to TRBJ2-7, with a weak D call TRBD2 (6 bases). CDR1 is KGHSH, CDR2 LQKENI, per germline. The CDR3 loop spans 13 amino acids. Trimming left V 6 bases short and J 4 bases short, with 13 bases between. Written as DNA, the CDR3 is TGTGCCAGCTCCGGGAGAGGGGTGTACGAGCAGTACTTC. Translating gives CASSGRGVYEQYF.

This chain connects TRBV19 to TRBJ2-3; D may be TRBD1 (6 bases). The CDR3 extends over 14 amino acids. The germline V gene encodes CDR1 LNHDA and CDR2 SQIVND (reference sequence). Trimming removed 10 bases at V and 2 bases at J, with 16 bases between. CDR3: CANNDRHPTDTQYF. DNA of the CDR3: TGTGCCAATAATGACAGGCATCCCACAGATACGCAGTATTTT.